This T cell receptor beta chain derives from a study of T cell responses to AZD1222 COVID-19 vaccine. Whole-study results and caveats: Repertoires were sampled only after the peak T cell response. Clonal diversity was possibly underestimated; the donors were predominantly white British and more often female. In the spike-specific TCR repertoire, nearly half reportedly target unmutated variant regions.

The V end was cut by 3 bases, the J end by 3 bases, with 9 bases between. Germline CDR1 is MDHEN and CDR2 is SYDVKM. The CDR3 sequence is 13 residues long. TCRdb's table, derived via immunoSEQ multiplex PCR, lists solely in-frame clones and lacks some. Of about 160,000 clones detected, 75% to 95% appear once; the ten largest clones hold around 1.5%. For this clone: Its antigen is undetermined.

This receptor was identified in an adult in good health. This specimen consisted of peripheral blood, obtained on day 0 of AZD1222 vaccination. The gene calls are TRBV28 and TRBJ2-7; D is ambiguous. CDR3 in DNA: TGTGCCAGCAGTTTTGGGCTTGGCTACGAGCAGTACTTC. Protein sequence: CASSFGLGYEQYF.